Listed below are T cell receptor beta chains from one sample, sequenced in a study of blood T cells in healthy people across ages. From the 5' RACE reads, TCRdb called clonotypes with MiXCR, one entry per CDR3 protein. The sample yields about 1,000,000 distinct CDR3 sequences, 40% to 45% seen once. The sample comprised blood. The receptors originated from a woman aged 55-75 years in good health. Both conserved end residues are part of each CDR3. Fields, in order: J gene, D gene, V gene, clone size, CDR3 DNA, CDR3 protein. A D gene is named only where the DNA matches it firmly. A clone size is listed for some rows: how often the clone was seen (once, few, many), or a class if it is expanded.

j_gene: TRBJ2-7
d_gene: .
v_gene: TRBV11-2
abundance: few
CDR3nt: TGTGCCAGCAGCTTAGGTGCAGACTACGAGCAGTACTTC
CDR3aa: CASSLGADYEQYF

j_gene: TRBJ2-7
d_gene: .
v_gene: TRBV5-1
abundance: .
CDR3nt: TGCGCCAGCAGCCCCGCTGGGCTTTCCTACGAGCAGTACTTC
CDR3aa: CASSPAGLSYEQYF

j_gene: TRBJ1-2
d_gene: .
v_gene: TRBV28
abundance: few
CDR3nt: TGTGCCAGCAGTACCCCCAAGGATGGCTACACCTTC
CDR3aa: CASSTPKDGYTF

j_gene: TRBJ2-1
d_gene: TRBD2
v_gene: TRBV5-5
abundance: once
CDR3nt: TGTGCCAGCAAAACTAGCGACAATGAGCAGTTCTTC
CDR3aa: CASKTSDNEQFF

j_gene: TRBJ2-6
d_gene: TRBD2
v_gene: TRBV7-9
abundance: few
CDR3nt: TGTGCCAGCAGCTTCACTAGCGGGAATGCTGGGGCCAACGTCCTGACTTTC
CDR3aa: CASSFTSGNAGANVLTF

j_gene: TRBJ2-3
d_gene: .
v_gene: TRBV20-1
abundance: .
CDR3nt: TGCAGTGCTAGAGGCCTCCAGGGATTGTCAGATACGCAGTATTTT
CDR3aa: CSARGLQGLSDTQYF

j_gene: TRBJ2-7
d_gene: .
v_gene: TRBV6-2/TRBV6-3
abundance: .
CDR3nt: TGTGCCAGCAGTTACTCTCCCAGAAGGTACACCTACGAGCAGTACTTC
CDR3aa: CASSYSPRRYTYEQYF

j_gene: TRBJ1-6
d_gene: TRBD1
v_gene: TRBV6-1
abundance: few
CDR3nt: TGTGCCAGCAGCCTACCGGGACAGGGTACAGGTTCCTATAATTCACCCCTCCACTTT
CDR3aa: CASSLPGQGTGSYNSPLHF

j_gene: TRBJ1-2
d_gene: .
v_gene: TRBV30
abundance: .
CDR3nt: TGTGCCGATCCAGGGGAAGGGGGCTACACCTTC
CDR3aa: CADPGEGGYTF

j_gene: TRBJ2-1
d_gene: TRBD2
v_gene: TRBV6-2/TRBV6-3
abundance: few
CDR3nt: TGTGCCAGCAGTTCTAGCGGGAGGCCGTCAAATGAGCAGTTCTTC
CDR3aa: CASSSSGRPSNEQFF

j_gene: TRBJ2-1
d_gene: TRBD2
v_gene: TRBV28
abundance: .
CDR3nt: TGTGCCAGCCGACGACTAGCGGGGTACAATGAGCAGTTCTTC
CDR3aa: CASRRLAGYNEQFF

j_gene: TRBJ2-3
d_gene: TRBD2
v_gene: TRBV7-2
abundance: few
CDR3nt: TGTGCCAGCAGCTTACGACTGGGACTAGCGGACACAGATACGCAGTATTTT
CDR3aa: CASSLRLGLADTDTQYF

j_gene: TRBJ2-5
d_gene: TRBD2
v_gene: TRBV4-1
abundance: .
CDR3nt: TGCGCCAGCAGCCAAGATCTGTTCGGGCTAGCGGGCAGGATGAGTGAGCAGTACTTC
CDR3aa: CASSQDLFGLAGRMSEQYF

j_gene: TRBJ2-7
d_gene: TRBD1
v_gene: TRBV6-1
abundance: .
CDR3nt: TGTGCCTGCAGTGAAGACGGCAGGGGGTGGTACGAGCAGTACTTC
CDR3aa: CACSEDGRGWYEQYF

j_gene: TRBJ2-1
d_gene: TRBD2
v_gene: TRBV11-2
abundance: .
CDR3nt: TGTGCCAGCAGCTCCGGGACTAGCGGCAAGGGGGGGAAAAACAATGAGCAGTTCTTC
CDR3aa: CASSSGTSGKGGKNNEQFF

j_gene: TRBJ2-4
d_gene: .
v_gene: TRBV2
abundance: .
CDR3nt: TGTGCCAGCACCGAGGGGGGGCGGGACATTCAGTACTTC
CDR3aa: CASTEGGRDIQYF

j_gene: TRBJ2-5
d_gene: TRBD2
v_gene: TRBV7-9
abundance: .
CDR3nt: TGTGCCAGCAGCCTGGACCTAGCGGAGCTCCAAGAGACCCAGTACTTC
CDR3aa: CASSLDLAELQETQYF

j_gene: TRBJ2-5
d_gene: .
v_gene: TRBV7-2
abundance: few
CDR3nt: TGTGCCAGCTCCCACCGGGGGACCCAGTACTTC
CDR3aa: CASSHRGTQYF

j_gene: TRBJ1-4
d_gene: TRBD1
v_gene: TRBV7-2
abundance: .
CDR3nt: TGTGCCAGCAGCTCGACAGGGATTAATGAAAAACTGTTTTTT
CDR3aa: CASSSTGINEKLFF

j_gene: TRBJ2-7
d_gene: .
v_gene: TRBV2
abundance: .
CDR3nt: TGTGCCAGCAGTGGAGGAGGGAAGATTGGCGACGAGCAGTACTTC
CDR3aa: CASSGGGKIGDEQYF

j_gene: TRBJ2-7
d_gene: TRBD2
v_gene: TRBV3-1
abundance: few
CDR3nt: TGTGCCAGCAGCCAAGTGCGACTAGCGGGAACCTACGAGCAGTACTTC
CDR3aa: CASSQVRLAGTYEQYF

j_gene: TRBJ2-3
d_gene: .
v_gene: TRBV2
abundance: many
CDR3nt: TGTGCCAGCGGGATAGATACGCAGTATTTT
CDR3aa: CASGIDTQYF

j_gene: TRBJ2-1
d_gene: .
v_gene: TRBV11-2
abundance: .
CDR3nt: TGTGCCAGCAGCTTCTCTCGCTCACTCAGGAGAGATGAGCAGTTCTTC
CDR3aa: CASSFSRSLRRDEQFF

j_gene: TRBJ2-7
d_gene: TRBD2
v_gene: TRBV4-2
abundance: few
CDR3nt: TGTGCCAGCAGCCAAGCAGCGGGGCTAAGCTCCTACGAGCAGTACTTC
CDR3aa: CASSQAAGLSSYEQYF

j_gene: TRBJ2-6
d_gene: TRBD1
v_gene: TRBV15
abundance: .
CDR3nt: TGTGCCACCACTCGGACAGGGGGCTCTGGGGCCAACGTCCTGACTTTC
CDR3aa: CATTRTGGSGANVLTF

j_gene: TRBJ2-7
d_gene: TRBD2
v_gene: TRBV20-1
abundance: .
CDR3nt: TGCAGTGCACGGACTAGCGGGAAATCCTACGAGCAGTACTTC
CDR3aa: CSARTSGKSYEQYF

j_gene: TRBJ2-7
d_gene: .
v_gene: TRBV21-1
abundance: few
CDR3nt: TGTGCCAGCAGCAAAGAACTACCTGGCTACGAGCAGTACTTC
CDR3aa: CASSKELPGYEQYF

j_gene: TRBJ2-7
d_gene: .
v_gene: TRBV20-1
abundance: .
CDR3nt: TGCAGTGCTAGAAGCACCTCATTTACCTACGAGCAGTACTTC
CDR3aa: CSARSTSFTYEQYF

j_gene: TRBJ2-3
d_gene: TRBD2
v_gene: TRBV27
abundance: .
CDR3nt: TGTGCCAGCAGTTACACTAGCGGTAGAGGCGCAGATACGCAGTATTTT
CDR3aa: CASSYTSGRGADTQYF

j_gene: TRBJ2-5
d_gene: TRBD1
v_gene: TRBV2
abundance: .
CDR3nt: TGTGCCAGCACAGTGTCAGGGACAGGAGAGACCCAGTACTTC
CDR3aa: CASTVSGTGETQYF

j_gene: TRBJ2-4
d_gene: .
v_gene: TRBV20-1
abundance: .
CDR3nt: TGCAGTGCTAGTTCAGGGTACTCCAAAAACATTCAGTACTTC
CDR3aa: CSASSGYSKNIQYF

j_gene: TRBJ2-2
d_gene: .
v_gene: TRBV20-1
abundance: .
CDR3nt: TGCAGTGCTAGAGATAGGCGAAGAGGCGGGGAGCTGTTTTTT
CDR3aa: CSARDRRRGGELFF

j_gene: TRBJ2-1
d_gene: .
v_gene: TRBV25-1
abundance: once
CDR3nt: TGTGCCAGCAGCATCCGGAACAATGAGCAGTTCTTC
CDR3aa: CASSIRNNEQFF

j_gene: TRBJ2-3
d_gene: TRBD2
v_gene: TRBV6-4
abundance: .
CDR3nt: TGTGCCAGCAGTGAGGGACTAGGTTGTCCGCAGTATTTT
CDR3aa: CASSEGLGCPQYF

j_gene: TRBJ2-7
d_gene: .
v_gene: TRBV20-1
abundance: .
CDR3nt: TGCAGTGCTAGAGATCAGGCTGGCATGCGGTACAATGAGCAGTACTTC
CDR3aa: CSARDQAGMRYNEQYF

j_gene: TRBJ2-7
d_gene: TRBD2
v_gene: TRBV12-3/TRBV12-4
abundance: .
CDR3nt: TGTGCCAGCGGTTTAGGGACTACCGTAGAGCAGTACTTC
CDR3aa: CASGLGTTVEQYF

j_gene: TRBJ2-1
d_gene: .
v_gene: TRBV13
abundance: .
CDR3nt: TGTGCCAGCAGCTTAGCCTTACTAGGTACTGAGCAGTTCTTC
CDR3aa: CASSLALLGTEQFF

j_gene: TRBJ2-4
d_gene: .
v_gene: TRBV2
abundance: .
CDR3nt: TGTGCCAGCAGCATTTCTGGATCCCCCAAAAACATTCAGTACTTC
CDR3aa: CASSISGSPKNIQYF

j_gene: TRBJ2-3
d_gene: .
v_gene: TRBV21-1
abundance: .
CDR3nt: TGTGCCAGCAGCAATCTAGCGGGAGGGAAAAGGAACACTAGCACAGATACGCAGTATTTT
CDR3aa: CASSNLAGGKRNTSTDTQYF

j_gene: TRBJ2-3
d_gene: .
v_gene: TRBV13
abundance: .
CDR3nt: TGTGCCAGCAGCACCCGGAACCACGGCGCAGATACGCAGTATTTT
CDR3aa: CASSTRNHGADTQYF

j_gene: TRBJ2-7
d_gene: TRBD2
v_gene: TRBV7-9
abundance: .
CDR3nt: TGTGCCAGCAGCCCAGACCAGCGGGGGGCCTCCTACGAGCAGTACTTC
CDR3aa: CASSPDQRGASYEQYF

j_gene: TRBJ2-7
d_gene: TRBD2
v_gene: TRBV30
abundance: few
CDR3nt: TGTGCCTGGAGTAGCGGGAGACTGCGCTCCTACGAGCAGTACTTC
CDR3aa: CAWSSGRLRSYEQYF

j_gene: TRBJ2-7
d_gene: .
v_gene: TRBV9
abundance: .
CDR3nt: TGTGCCAGCAGCGTAGGTGGGGGACCCCACTACGAGCAGTACTTC
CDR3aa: CASSVGGGPHYEQYF

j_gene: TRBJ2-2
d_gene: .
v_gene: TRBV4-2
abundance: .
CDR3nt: TGTGCCAGCTTACTAAGGGGGACCGGGGAGCTGTTTTTT
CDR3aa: CASLLRGTGELFF

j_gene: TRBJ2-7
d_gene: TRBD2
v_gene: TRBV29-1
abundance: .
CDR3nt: TGCAGCCAAAGCGGGGGGAATTCCTACGAGCAGTACTTC
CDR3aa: CSQSGGNSYEQYF

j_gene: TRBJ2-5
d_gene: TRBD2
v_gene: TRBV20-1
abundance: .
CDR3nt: TGCAGTGCTAGAGACCCTAGCGGGAGTGTGTGGGAGACCCAGTACTTC
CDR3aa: CSARDPSGSVWETQYF